The source of this T cell receptor (beta chain) is a study of OX40 agonist ivuxolimab in advanced cancers. The overall study: Patients receiving dose escalation had hepatocellular carcinoma, melanoma, renal cell or head and neck cancer. Partial responses occurred in Three dose-escalation patients, one with hepatocellular carcinoma and two with cutaneous melanoma.

The assay was immunoSEQ multiplex PCR, and TCRdb's table has in-frame clones only and misses some. Counted here are over 45,000 clones, 87% occurring once; the ten biggest clones make up 11% to 15%. The CDR3 totals 15 residues. The junction had 11 bases not matched to a gene; V was cut back by 6 bases and J by 3 bases. Germline V gene sequence: CDR1 MNHEY, CDR2 SVGAGI. The chain combines TRBV6-5 with TRBJ2-7; 7 positions agree with TRBD1. The specimen comprised CD4+ or CD8+ T cells sorted from blood, sampled in a trial of the OX40 agonist ivuxolimab. The receptor comes from an adult with an advanced solid tumor such as melanoma, head and neck, liver or kidney cancer. CDR3 loop: CASSKTGPYFYEQYF. Here the CDR3 DNA reads TGTGCCAGCAGCAAGACAGGGCCCTACTTCTACGAGCAGTACTTC.